This T cell receptor beta chain appears in the sequencing data of a study of shared clonotypes between healthy human individuals. General study points: In this cohort, only blood was sampled, and tissue repertoires likely differ. Naive subsets generally exceeded memory subsets in estimated richness. What limited the represented genetic and exposure-history diversity was the small number of donors.

CD45RO-negative, CCR7-positively selected cells formed the naive CD8 fraction, excluding terminally differentiated effector memory CD45RA+ cells. This CDR3 comprises 15 residues. The V gene's germline CDR1 is SGHAT and CDR2 FQNNGV. J was trimmed by 2 bases and V by 5 bases; bases with no gene match: 7. As concerns this clone: Its antigen remains unknown.

The assay was run at deep level. This table comes from immunoSEQ multiplex PCR, and its TCRdb copy is limited to in-frame clones, with some not included. The sample records 630,000 or so clones, 95% to 98% being singletons. The sequenced material came from naive CD8+ T cells sorted from blood. This chain links TRBV11-2 with TRBJ2-3, with 7 bases lining up with TRBD2. The source of this sequence is a man aged 30-40 years in good health. CDR3 sequence reads: CASSTLAEYTDTQYF. The CDR3 bases are TGTGCCAGCAGCACTCTAGCGGAATACACAGATACGCAGTATTTT.